These 15 T cell receptor beta chains share one sample of origin, sequenced in a study of cytomegalovirus exposure and HLA in healthy donors. This PCR relied on a set of 60 Vbeta primers and 13 Jbeta primers. TCRdb's table, derived via immunoSEQ multiplex PCR, lists solely in-frame clones and lacks some. The sample gives around 120,000 clones, 60% to 85% of which show up once; around 1.9% is in the top ten. Source material: PBMCs. These receptors all stem from a woman in her forties in good health and CMV-seronegative.

V usage is TRBV29-1 and J usage is TRBJ2-2; 13 bases agree with TRBD2. CDR1 and CDR2 (germline): SQVTM, ANQGSEA. Germline trimming cut 1 base from V and 5 bases from J; bases unmatched to any gene: 7. This CDR3 is 17 amino acids long. CDR3 in DNA: TGCAGCGTTGAAGGGACTAGCGGGAGTGGTGGAACCGGGGAGCTGTTTTTT. This encodes CSVEGTSGSGGTGELFF.

This clone was counted only a few times. This sequence joins TRBV30 and TRBJ2-7; unclear D gene. CDR1 and CDR2 (germline): GTSNPN, SVGIG (reference sequence). This CDR3 spans 14 amino acids. V lost 0 bases and J 0 bases, leaving 9 bases between the germline ends. CDR3 bases: TGTGCCTGGAGTGTAACGGTAAGCTCCTACGAGCAGTACTTC. Protein product: CAWSVTVSSYEQYF.

This clone came up a few times. At one end, the junction sequence differs from germline, possibly due to a read error. In DNA, the CDR3 is TGCAGCGTTGCAGACGGCAGAAACAGTCAGTACTTC. It codes for CSVADGRNSQYF. V usage is TRBV29-1 and J usage is TRBJ2-4; D call uncertain. The V gene's germline CDR1 is SQVTM and CDR2 ANQGSEA. This CDR3 contains 12 residues.

The chain combines TRBV5-1 with TRBJ1-6; possible D gene TRBD1, 5 bases. Germline CDR1 SGHRS, CDR2 YFSETQ. The CDR3 has 18 residues. V lost 0 bases and J 0 bases, leaving 13 bases between the germline ends. CDR3 sequence reads: CASSLAETASSYNSPLHF. The CDR3 nucleotides are TGCGCCAGCAGCTTGGCCGAGACAGCGAGCTCCTATAATTCACCCCTCCACTTT. The complete variable domain, with remaining parts taken from reference TRBV5-1 and TRBJ1-6, reads KAGVTQTPRYLIKTRGQQVTLSCSPISGHRSVSWYQQTPGQGLQFLFEYFSETQRNKGNFPGRFSGRQFSNSRSEMNVSTLELGDSALYLCASSLAETASSYNSPLHFGNGTRLTVT.

This rearrangement joins TRBV10-1 to TRBJ2-2; no clear D. Germline loops: CDR1 WNHNN, CDR2 SYGVQD (reference sequence). Trimming left V 4 bases short and J 0 bases short, with 3 bases between. The length of the CDR3 is 13 residues. The chain's CDR3 is CASSGANTGELFF. CDR3 in DNA: TGCGCCAGCAGTGGCGCGAACACCGGGGAGCTGTTTTTT.

The rearrangement joins TRBV4-1 to TRBJ1-6; 7 positions match TRBD1. CDR1 is MGHRA and CDR2 is YSYEKL in the germline V gene. With 0 bases clipped from V and 7 bases from J, the junction kept 6 bases outside the gene matches. The CDR3 has 16 residues. The DNA of the CDR3 is TGCGCCAGCAGCCAAGAGACAGGGCGCGCAAATTCACCCCTCCACTTT. Translated, it gives CASSQETGRANSPLHF.

In this sample, this clone turned up a few times. The chain is built from TRBV6-1 and TRBJ1-2; D is unclear. V lost 9 bases, J lost 2 bases, and 16 bases lay in between. CDR3 size: 14 residues. Germline assignment: CDR1 MNHNS and CDR2 SASEGT. The CDR3 sequence is CASSREDANYGYTF. The CDR3 DNA reads TGTGCCAGTAGTCGGGAGGACGCCAACTATGGCTACACCTTC.

The V call is TRBV6-1, the J call TRBJ1-5; D is undetermined. The germline V and J ends were trimmed by 6 bases and 0 bases, with 9 bases remaining between them. Germline CDR1 MNHNS, CDR2 SASEGT. The CDR3 contains 14 residues. CDR3 DNA sequence: TGTGCCAGCAGCCCTAAAGATAGCAATCAGCCCCAGCATTTT. It encodes CASSPKDSNQPQHF.

This chain joins TRBV18 and TRBJ2-1, with D uncertain. Trimming left V 3 bases short and J 4 bases short, with 7 bases between. The length of the CDR3 is 13 residues. Germline-derived CDR1 and CDR2 are KGHSH and LQKENI. CDR3 sequence: CASSPSEYNEQFF. The DNA of the CDR3 is TGTGCCAGCTCACCCAGCGAGTACAATGAGCAGTTCTTC.

This rearrangement joins TRBV5-1 to TRBJ1-6; 8 nucleotides line up with TRBD1. V shed 0 bases, J shed 10 bases, and the junction held 9 bases outside the gene matches. This CDR3 comprises 16 residues. Germline lookup yields CDR1 SGHRS and CDR2 YFSETQ. The CDR3 DNA reads TGCGCCAGCAGCTTGGGACAGGGGATTTCGGGGTCACCCCTCCACTTT. It is translated as CASSLGQGISGSPLHF.

The chain has TRBV28 and TRBJ1-1; TRBD1 matches 7 bases. Trimming cost V 8 bases and J 0 bases; bases outside gene matches: 6. The CDR3 sequence is 14 residues long. Germline V gene sequence: CDR1 MDHEN, CDR2 SYDVKM. This CDR3 is CASSRTGLNTEAFF. Written as DNA, the CDR3 is TGTGCCAGCTCCCGGACAGGTCTGAACACTGAAGCTTTCTTT.

The chain is built from TRBV14 and TRBJ1-4; no definite D call. The CDR3 is 12 amino acids. V lost 1 base and J lost 13, with 10 bases in between. Germline CDR1 is SGHDN and CDR2 is FVKESK. CDR3 sequence reads: CASSQVTARLFF. CDR3 sequence (DNA): TGTGCCAGCAGCCAAGTTACAGCCCGACTGTTTTTT.

This chain joins TRBV27 and TRBJ2-1; 9 nucleotides match TRBD1. This CDR3 spans 14 amino acids. Trimming cost V 2 bases and J 5 bases; bases outside gene matches: 1. CDR1 and CDR2 (germline): MNHEY, SMNVEV (reference sequence). CDR3 region: CASSLRDRDNEQFF. The CDR3 bases are TGTGCCAGCAGTTTACGGGACAGGGACAATGAGCAGTTCTTC.

This chain connects TRBV18 to TRBJ2-1; 11 positions match TRBD1. Germline V gene data show CDR1 as KGHSH and CDR2 as LQKENI. V shed 5 bases and J 8 bases; nucleotides not matched to a gene: 8. The length of the CDR3 is 15 residues. The chain's CDR3 is CASSSLGTGGHEQFF. The CDR3 coding sequence is TGTGCCAGCTCATCCCTGGGGACAGGGGGGCATGAGCAGTTCTTC.

The table lists this clone with a few counts. The chain combines TRBV19 with TRBJ1-3; tentatively, D is TRBD1 (6 bases). CDR3 length: 15 amino acids. CDR1 LNHDA and CDR2 SQIVND come from the germline V gene (reference sequence). The V and J ends lost 3 bases and 0 bases respectively, with 9 bases between them. The chain's CDR3 is CASSIQGHSGNTIYF. The CDR3 nucleotides are TGTGCCAGTAGTATTCAGGGGCACTCTGGAAACACCATATATTTT.